Following are 22 T cell receptor beta chains from one sample sequenced in a study of glioma-infiltrating T cells after dendritic cell vaccination. TCRdb's copy holds only in-frame clones and misses some; the assay was immunoSEQ multiplex PCR. The sample includes tens of thousands of clones, about 90% of them seen just once. The sample here was blood, taken before dendritic cell vaccination. Every receptor here comes from a human donor with glioblastoma.

This chain uses TRBV28 with TRBJ2-6, with D unresolved. With 8 bases removed from V and 0 bases from J, the gap between germline ends came to 8 bases. This CDR3 has 14 residues. Germline values: CDR1 MDHEN, CDR2 SYDVKM. Written as DNA, the CDR3 is TGTGCCAGCTCGGGTACCTCTGGGGCCAACGTCCTGACTTTC. Protein product: CASSGTSGANVLTF. Looking up the rest from reference TRBV28 and TRBJ2-6 gives the full variable domain: DVKVTQSSRYLVKRTGEKVFLECVQDMDHENMFWYRQDPGLGLRLIYFSYDVKMKEKGDIPEGYSVSREKKERFSLILESASTNQTSMYLCASSGTSGANVLTFGAGSRLTVL.

The V gene is TRBV2, the J gene TRBJ2-2; D gene ambiguous. There are 12 residues in the CDR3. Germline V gene sequence: CDR1 SNHLY, CDR2 FYNNEI. The V end was cut by 0 bases, the J end by 6 bases, with 2 bases between. The CDR3 DNA reads as TGTGCCAGCAGTGAAGCCGCCGGGGAGCTGTTTTTT. Translation gives CASSEAAGELFF.

The chain recombines TRBV5-4 with TRBJ1-1; D remains ambiguous. The germline V gene has CDR1 SGHNT and CDR2 YYREEE (reference sequence). The CDR3 spans 14 residues. V lost 4 bases and J 1 base, leaving 11 bases between the germline ends. The CDR3 nucleotides are TGTGCCAGCAGCCCTGAGGCAGCGAACACTGAAGCTTTCTTT. It yields the protein CASSPEAANTEAFF.

This clone has only one observation. The rearrangement uses TRBV5-5 and TRBJ1-5, with a weak D call TRBD1 (6 bases). Trimming pared 4 bases from V and 0 bases from J, leaving 8 bases between. There are 14 residues in the CDR3. Per germline, CDR1 SGHKS and CDR2 YYEKEE (reference sequence). Written as DNA, the CDR3 is TGTGCCAGCAGCCCAGGGGATAGCAATCAGCCCCAGCATTTT. It specifies CASSPGDSNQPQHF.

V usage is TRBV29-1 and J usage is TRBJ1-1; D possibly corresponds to TRBD1 (5 bases). The germline gives CDR1 SQVTM, CDR2 ANQGSEA. The CDR3 consists of 13 residues. V lost 6 bases, J lost 1 base, and 12 bases lay in between. This CDR3 reads CSVVDTGNTEAFF. The CDR3, as DNA: TGCAGCGTCGTCGATACAGGGAACACTGAAGCTTTCTTT.

The chain recombines TRBV10-1 with TRBJ2-2; the match to TRBD1 covers 8 bases. CDR1 WNHNN and CDR2 SYGVQD come from the germline V gene (reference sequence). Trimming at V came to 0 bases and at J to 6 bases, leaving 3 bases not matched to a gene. The CDR3 has 15 amino acids. The CDR3: CASSESYRGAGELFF. CDR3 nucleotides: TGCGCCAGCAGTGAGTCCTACAGGGGGGCCGGGGAGCTGTTTTTT.

V and J are TRBV5-4 and TRBJ2-2, with 7 nucleotides matching TRBD1. This CDR3 is 16 amino acids long. The V gene's germline CDR1 is SGHNT and CDR2 YYREEE (reference sequence). The junction had 13 bases not matched to a gene; V was cut back by 5 bases and J by 6 bases. The DNA of the CDR3 is TGTGCCAGCAGAGGGGGCGGCAGGGGAAGGGCCGGGGAGCTGTTTTTT. It yields the protein CASRGGGRGRAGELFF. The full variable domain, rest sourced from reference TRBV5-4 and TRBJ2-2, is ETGVTQSPTHLIKTRGQQVTLRCSSQSGHNTVSWYQQALGQGPQFIFQYYREEENGRGNFPPRFSGLQFPNYSSELNVNALELDDSALYLCASRGGGRGRAGELFFGEGSRLTVL.

The V gene is TRBV18, the J gene TRBJ1-2; 8 nucleotides match TRBD1. Germline V gene lookup returns CDR1 KGHSH and CDR2 LQKENI. This CDR3 has 17 amino acids. V lost 1 base and J lost 2; bases outside the gene matches: 9. Written as DNA, the CDR3 is TGTGCCAGCTCACCACTCCCCACCGGGACAGGAAACTATGGCTACACCTTC. As protein: CASSPLPTGTGNYGYTF.

The rearrangement links TRBV2 to TRBJ2-7; weak D call: TRBD2 (6 bases). This CDR3 contains 13 residues. CDR1 is SNHLY, CDR2 FYNNEI, per germline. V dropped 6 bases and J dropped 6 bases, with 15 bases sitting between them. CDR3 nucleotide sequence: TGTGCCAGCAGAAAGGCGGGGATGGGCGAGCAGTACTTC. This encodes CASRKAGMGEQYF.

J is TRBJ1-5 and V is TRBV9, with 9 bases that match TRBD1. Germline CDR1 is SGDLS and CDR2 is YYNGEE. This CDR3 has 15 amino acids. The trim removed 3 bases at V and 7 bases at J, leaving 8 bases unmatched. In DNA form, the CDR3 reads TGTGCCAGCAGCGCAAGTACAGGGGGCATCCAGCCCCAGCATTTT. Amino acids: CASSASTGGIQPQHF.

CDR3 nucleotides: TGTGCCAGCAGCTCAGGACTAGCGGGGGGCACAGATACGCAGTATTTT. This gives the protein CASSSGLAGGTDTQYF. The genes are TRBV5-6 and TRBJ2-3; 13 nucleotides agree with TRBD2. This CDR3 contains 16 residues. After removal of 3 bases from V and 1 base from J, the junction contained 2 bases not matched to a gene. Germline V gives CDR1 SGHDT, CDR2 YYEEEE.

This clone was counted a few times. The genes are TRBV5-4 and TRBJ2-7, with a weak D call TRBD1 (5 bases). Trimming pared 4 bases from V and 2 bases from J, leaving 13 bases between. Germline CDR1 SGHNT, CDR2 YYREEE (reference sequence). CDR3 length: 14 amino acids. This CDR3 is CASSPGHGPYEQYF. In DNA, the CDR3 is TGTGCCAGCAGCCCCGGACATGGCCCCTACGAGCAGTACTTC.

As concerns this clone: A read error may produce the germline difference seen at one junction end. The CDR3 region has the DNA TGTGCCAGCACCTTAACCGGGACAGGGAAAGGCGAGCAGTACTTC. This translates into CASTLTGTGKGEQYF. The J gene is TRBJ2-7, the V gene TRBV7-8; 9 bases match TRBD1. The CDR3 spans 15 residues. From germline, CDR1 is SGHVS and CDR2 FQNEAQ.

The rearrangement joins TRBV13 to TRBJ1-1; TRBD1 aligns across 11 bases. V lost 4 bases to trimming and J lost 4 bases; unmatched junction nucleotides: 2. Germline V gives CDR1 PRHDT, CDR2 FYEKMQ (reference sequence). The CDR3 totals 14 residues. DNA for the CDR3: TGTGCCAGCAGCTCCGGGACAGGGGGCACTGAAGCTTTCTTT. This encodes CASSSGTGGTEAFF.

The rearrangement uses TRBV6-1 and TRBJ1-2; 7 nucleotides line up with TRBD1. V was pared by 0 bases and J by 3 bases, with 7 bases of the junction left unmatched. CDR3 length: 16 residues. CDR1 is MNHNS and CDR2 is SASEGT in the germline V gene. CDR3 loop: CASSEALRGRDYGYTF. In nucleotides, the CDR3 is TGTGCCAGCAGTGAAGCGTTGAGGGGGCGCGACTATGGCTACACCTTC.

The chain couples TRBV27 to TRBJ2-1; 7 bases agree with TRBD2. Germline lookup yields CDR1 MNHEY and CDR2 SMNVEV (reference sequence). The CDR3 spans 15 residues. J lost 3 bases, V lost 5 bases, and 7 bases had no gene match. The CDR3 spells CASSPAGGGYNEQFF. The CDR3 region has the DNA TGTGCCAGCAGTCCCGCTGGCGGGGGCTACAATGAGCAGTTCTTC.

This clone has a handful of counts. This chain connects TRBV7-8 to TRBJ2-2; 9 bases agree with TRBD1. Per the germline V gene, CDR1 is SGHVS and CDR2 is FQNEAQ. The length of the CDR3 is 16 residues. V lost 1 base to trimming and J lost 2 bases; unmatched junction nucleotides: 2. The CDR3 here is CASSLVQGANTGELFF. CDR3 nucleotide sequence: TGTGCCAGCAGCTTAGTACAGGGGGCTAACACCGGGGAGCTGTTTTTT.

This chain joins TRBV11-3 and TRBJ2-5; TRBD2 might be the D (5 bases). Deletions cut 4 bases from V and 7 bases from J, with 22 bases between. This CDR3 is 16 amino acids long. Looked up from germline, CDR1 is SGHNT and CDR2 is YENEEA. CDR3 DNA sequence: TGTGCCAGCAGCTCCCCCCGGGGTTGGGCGGATAGGACCCAGTACTTC. It specifies CASSSPRGWADRTQYF.

In its sample, this clone was seen once. The rearrangement links TRBV7-8 to TRBJ2-4; D might be TRBD1 (6 bases). This CDR3 region has 17 residues. The germline V gene encodes CDR1 SGHVS and CDR2 FQNEAQ. The V gene lost 1 base and the J gene lost 1 base, with 14 bases spanning the gap. CDR3 sequence reads: CASSLGYRAYAKNIQYF. The CDR3 DNA sequence: TGTGCCAGCAGCTTAGGGTACAGGGCGTACGCCAAAAACATTCAGTACTTC.

The chain couples TRBV11-3 to TRBJ1-1; 7 bases map to TRBD1. The CDR3 consists of 14 residues. Germline loops: CDR1 SGHNT, CDR2 YENEEA. Trimming removed 5 bases from V and 1 base from J; junction bases left unmatched: 4. The CDR3 sequence: CASSRDRQNTEAFF. The CDR3 DNA follows: TGTGCCAGCAGCCGGGACAGACAGAACACTGAAGCTTTCTTT.

The chain is built from TRBV2 and TRBJ2-2; 7 bases match TRBD2. The CDR3 runs 16 residues. Trimming removed 8 bases from V and 3 bases from J; junction bases left unmatched: 12. The germline V gene encodes CDR1 SNHLY and CDR2 FYNNEI. The CDR3 spells CASGFWAGDHTGELFF. The CDR3 region has the DNA TGTGCCAGCGGGTTTTGGGCGGGAGATCACACCGGGGAGCTGTTTTTT.

The rearrangement links TRBV5-1 to TRBJ2-7; D is ambiguous. This CDR3 comprises 15 residues. The V gene's germline CDR1 is SGHRS and CDR2 YFSETQ. V lost 1 base and J lost 0, with 11 bases in between. CDR3 bases: TGCGCCAGCAGCTTGTTGCAGCCAGGCTCCTACGAGCAGTACTTC. The encoded protein is CASSLLQPGSYEQYF.